These T cell receptor beta chains were read from a single sample in a study of T-cell reconstitution after alpha-beta-depleted transplantation in children. TCRdb reanalysed the PCR reads using MiXCR and keeps one entry per CDR3 protein. The data contain around 680,000 distinct CDR3 sequences, roughly 17% of them singletons. Sequences were derived from PBMCs from the stem cell graft donor, sampled from the stem cell graft. The receptors stem from a human donor who donated a stem cell graft to a child with acute myeloid leukemia. CDR3s include the opening cysteine and the closing phenylalanine or tryptophan. D genes are given only for firm matches. Size is stated for part of the rows, as once, few or many counts, or as a class when the clone is expanded.

clone size,V gene,J gene,D gene,CDR3 DNA,CDR3 protein
many,TRBV7-2,TRBJ2-3,TRBD2,TGTGCCAGCAGCTCCGAACTAGCGGGCCCTTACACAGATACGCAGTATTTT,CASSSELAGPYTDTQYF
.,TRBV6-5,TRBJ2-1,TRBD2,TGTGCCAGCAGTTACCATACTAGCGGGGGGGATTACAATGAGCAGTTCTTC,CASSYHTSGGDYNEQFF
few,TRBV12-3/TRBV12-4,TRBJ1-5,.,TGTGCCAGCAGCCCCCACGCCCCGAGGGAGCGGCCCCAGCATTTT,CASSPHAPRERPQHF
.,TRBV5-5,TRBJ2-1,.,TGTGCCAGCAGCCCGGGGGACATGGGAACGTATGAGCAGTTCTTC,CASSPGDMGTYEQFF
many,TRBV9,TRBJ2-3,.,TGTGCCAGCAGCGTAGACCTGGCAAATACGCAGTATTTT,CASSVDLANTQYF
many,TRBV27,TRBJ1-2,.,TGTGCCAGCACTTCGTGGAACAGGGCAAACTATGGCTACACCTTC,CASTSWNRANYGYTF
few,TRBV7-2,TRBJ1-2,.,TGTGCCAGCAGCTTATTATGGTCCAACTATGGCTACACCTTC,CASSLLWSNYGYTF
.,TRBV28,TRBJ1-5,.,TGTGCCAGCAGTCCCCAGGGAATCTCAAGCCAGCCCCAGCATTTT,CASSPQGISSQPQHF
many,TRBV6-5,TRBJ1-1,.,TGTGCCAGCAGACCAATTACTGTGACAGGGAACACTGAAGCTTTCTTT,CASRPITVTGNTEAFF
many,TRBV20-1,TRBJ2-1,.,TGCAGTGCCACTTACAATGAGCAGTTCTTC,CSATYNEQFF
many,TRBV6-1,TRBJ2-3,.,TGTGCCAGCAAAGCGATGGACCTAAGCACAGATACGCAGTATTTT,CASKAMDLSTDTQYF
few,TRBV24-1,TRBJ1-5,.,TGTGCCACCAGTGACCGGACCAATCAGCCCCAGCATTTT,CATSDRTNQPQHF
.,TRBV18,TRBJ2-2,.,TGTGCCAGCTCACCGTCCCAGTGGGGGCAACCGAACACCGGGGAGCTGTTTTTT,CASSPSQWGQPNTGELFF
few,TRBV20-1,TRBJ1-5,TRBD1,TGCAGTGCACCCTCAGGGGGGATGGCCCAGCATTTT,CSAPSGGMAQHF
.,TRBV18,TRBJ2-7,.,TGTGCCAGCTCACCATTGGGGGGGGCAAACTACGAGCAGTACTTC,CASSPLGGANYEQYF
many,TRBV20-1,TRBJ2-1,.,TGCAGTGCTAGCAGGGGGACTACCTTCAATGAGCAGTTCTTC,CSASRGTTFNEQFF
once,TRBV27,TRBJ1-1,.,TGTGCCAGCAGTTTCGGGGGGTTCACTGAAGCTTTCTTT,CASSFGGFTEAFF
.,TRBV20-1,TRBJ2-3,TRBD2,TGCAGTGCTCTAGACTCTAGCGGGTTTCACGGGGGCACAGATACGCAGTATTTT,CSALDSSGFHGGTDTQYF
few,TRBV5-1,TRBJ2-5,.,TGCGCCAGCAGCTCCAGTTTTGATCCCGGAGAGACCCAGTACTTC,CASSSSFDPGETQYF
few,TRBV7-2,TRBJ2-5,TRBD1,TGTGCCAGCAGCCCCGCGGGACAGGGGGCGGCCTACTTC,CASSPAGQGAAYF
few,TRBV7-9,TRBJ1-2,.,TGTGCCAGCAGCTCGACAGACAGCGACTATGGCTACACCTTC,CASSSTDSDYGYTF
many,TRBV10-3,TRBJ2-7,TRBD1,TGTGCCGTCGGACAGGGGGGCTACGAGCAGTACTTC,CAVGQGGYEQYF
.,TRBV29-1,TRBJ2-7,TRBD1,TGCAGCGTTGAAGTTGCCGGGACAGGCGACTACGAGCAGTACTTC,CSVEVAGTGDYEQYF
many,TRBV20-1,TRBJ1-5,.,TGCAGTGCTACCCCTCCACAATTGCCCCAGCATTTT,CSATPPQLPQHF
.,TRBV5-1,TRBJ1-6,TRBD1,TGCGCCAGCAGCTTGCCCTGGGACAGGACTAATTCACCCCTCCACTTT,CASSLPWDRTNSPLHF
once,TRBV11-3,TRBJ2-1,.,TGTGCCAGCAGCTTAGAGTTAGGAGCGGGGACAAACAATGAGCAGTTCTTC,CASSLELGAGTNNEQFF
many,TRBV20-1,TRBJ1-4,.,TGCAGTGCTAGGGGAACAACTAATGAAAAACTGTTTTTT,CSARGTTNEKLFF
many,TRBV12-3/TRBV12-4,TRBJ2-1,.,TGTGCCAGCAGTTCGAGAGAAGCGATCAATGAGCAGTTCTTC,CASSSREAINEQFF
.,TRBV7-2,TRBJ2-3,.,TGTGCCAGCACCTTTCGGGGCGGCACAGATACGCAGTATTTT,CASTFRGGTDTQYF